The entry below gives a single T cell receptor (beta chain) sequence along with its context. The antigen this receptor binds is unknown. Base quality data are lacking; no much larger clone is found one base away. These data are taken from a study of tumor-infiltrating lymphocytes in primary liver carcinoma (dated by TCRdb to 2015 to 2018). In terms of the full investigation: Of the five patients, three men and two women aged 30 to 69 years, four had hepatocellular carcinoma and one had combined HCC and intrahepatic cholangiocarcinoma. The five patients had tumors of stage T1-T3 N0M0, with maximum diameters ranging from roughly 4.2 to 11 cm. Roughly 3.5 to 7.5 million productive TCRbeta reads were obtained per sample, and no significant difference in read depth was found between tissue types. The study combined TCRbeta repertoire sequencing, expression microarrays and whole-exome sequencing across five regions of each liver tumor, with adjacent normal tissue and blood. TCRbeta repertoire sequencing covered approximately 35 specimens from 5 patients: roughly 25 tumor regions, 5 adjacent noncancerous liver tissues and 5 peripheral blood samples. Agilent mRNA microarray profiling was performed on the 25 tumor region samples to relate TCRbeta repertoire diversity to the local molecular phenotype. Reproducibility between technical replicate repertoires was high, with correlation coefficients above 0.98 and mean shared-clone rates around 0.88. The paper as a whole reports these results and caveats: Only a few patients were included in the study, and the authors note that the findings should be validated in a larger study. Consistent with antigen-driven expansion, pairs of tumor regions showed higher repertoire overlap (mean about 35%) than either tumor-adjacent pairs (around 17%) or tumor-blood pairs (approximately 15%). Comparison of CD4+ and CD8+ T cell repertoires was precluded by the use of bulk unsorted samples. Compared with blood, tumors had a significantly larger share of the repertoire taken up by the top 250 clones (p = 0.039). Only about 7.5-25% of top clones were found in all five regions of a tumor, suggesting spatial heterogeneity of tumor-infiltrating T cells. Only the TCR beta chain was sequenced, which likely underestimates true repertoire diversity because unpaired alpha chains were not captured.

CDR3 length: 14 amino acids, cysteine to phenylalanine. CDR3 DNA is the only sequence kept; it has 42 bases, read in frame from the first base. Based on the germline V gene, the CDR1 and CDR2 sequences are MNHEY and SVGAGI. Trimming removed 6 bases from V and 7 bases from J, leaving 16 bases between the germline ends. Total RNA and DNA were co-extracted from approximately 20-30 mg of bulk tissue with the AllPrep DNA/RNA mini kit, without cell sorting. Surgical resection was performed in China between late 2015 and 2016 on 5 or 6 patients with histopathologically diagnosed primary liver carcinoma. Chronic HBV infection was present in the patients, and the patients were treatment-naive at sampling. Each tumor was sampled at five spatially separated regions: the superior, inferior, left-lateral and right-lateral poles and the tumor centre. Histology showed that every tumor sample contained more than 80% viable tumor cells. Pieces of fresh tumor and adjacent tissue were cut in half, with one half kept in RNAlater at -80 degrees C and the other half sent for histology.

Using a constant-region primer and ProtoScript II reverse transcriptase, TCRbeta-specific cDNA was reverse-transcribed from 400 to 550 ng total RNA. Three nested multiplex PCR rounds, following a slightly modified ARM-PCR procedure, were used to build the TCRbeta libraries. Each of the first two PCR rounds ran for around 10 cycles using multiplex TRBV1-TRBV30 forward primers together with a Cbeta reverse primer. Sample barcodes and Illumina adapters were added in a final 25-cycle PCR with Deep VentR polymerase. Before sequencing, amplicons of 200-500 bp were gel-purified using a QIAquick gel extraction kit. TCRbeta amplicons were sequenced on an Illumina HiSeq 2500 with 250-bp paired-end reads. In the original analysis: Trimmomatic v0.33 was used to quality-trim the reads, and FLASH v1.2.11 was used to merge paired reads so that full CDR3 sequences could be recovered. V, D and J germline segments were assigned to the rearranged TCRbeta sequences by MiGEC v1.2.1b. Clonotype statistics, along with Shannon-Wiener diversity indices, were calculated using VDJtools v1.0.0. Except for diversity analysis, only the 250 most abundant clonotypes of each sample were used in subsequent analyses to reduce sampling bias. TCRdb reran the public reads through fastp at Q25 and MiXCR, keeping productive beta chains. Every CDR3 protein is listed once, alongside the most common genes and DNA of its rows. TCRdb's processing, not the authors', yielded these V and J calls. Counted in this sample were around 100,000 distinct CDR3 sequences; 55% to 75% of them appeared once. The ten largest make up around 9.1% of the sample.

The material sequenced was liver tumor tissue from sampling region 5. The meaning of the sample's cell subset or site label: tumor region T5, tumor centre. The chain uses TRBV6-5 and TRBJ2-1, with a weak D call of TRBD2 (6 bases match). This sequence was found in a woman between 55 and 75 years old with primary liver carcinoma and hepatitis B virus infection. CDR3 reads: CASSIRRGTNEQFF. The DNA reads TGTGCCAGCAGCATCAGGCGGGGAACGAATGAGCAGTTCTTC.